These 26 T cell receptor beta chains came from one sample sequenced in a study of T cells in Graves' hyperthyroidism and ophthalmopathy. Amplification of TCR beta CDR3 regions used RNA as the template. HTBI primers were the set used in a first-round RT-PCR of the TCR CDR3. TCRdb itself ran the multiplex PCR reads through MiXCR, one entry per CDR3 protein. This table holds about 200,000 distinct CDR3 sequences, about a sixth found once. The sample taken for sequencing was blood. The receptors here all came from a woman aged 45-59 years with Graves' hyperthyroidism.

The sample holds many counts of this clonotype. V and J are TRBV11-1 and TRBJ2-2; unclear D gene. The CDR3 runs 14 residues. Per germline, CDR1 SGHAT and CDR2 FQDESV (reference sequence). V lost 6 bases to trimming and J lost 2 bases, with 10 bases between them. In DNA, the CDR3 is TGTGCCAGCAGGGCGGCATACAACACCGGGGAGCTGTTTTTT. This encodes CASRAAYNTGELFF.

This clonotype was picked up a small number of times. Its ends do not fully match the called genes, so a read error is possible. The DNA of the CDR3 is TGTGCCGCCAGCAAAGGACTAACTGAAGAGACCCAGTACTTC. Amino acids: CAASKGLTEETQYF. The chain recombines TRBV15 with TRBJ2-5; D might be TRBD2 (6 bases). Looked up from germline, CDR1 is LNHNV and CDR2 is YYDKDF (reference sequence). The CDR3 has 14 residues.

Many counts were recorded for this clonotype. The rearrangement links TRBV27 to TRBJ1-1; TRBD1 matches at 8 bases. V was clipped by 3 bases and J by 5 bases; unmatched bases: 5. The CDR3 totals 14 residues. The V gene's germline CDR1 is MNHEY and CDR2 SMNVEV (reference sequence). The CDR3 here is CASSFRDRRTEAFF. The CDR3 region has the DNA TGTGCCAGCAGTTTTCGGGACAGGAGGACTGAAGCTTTCTTT.

V is TRBV12-3 or TRBV12-4 and J is TRBJ2-1; the match to TRBD2 covers 12 bases. V was pared by 7 bases and J by 7 bases, with 11 bases of the junction left unmatched. The CDR3 covers 16 residues. In DNA, the CDR3 is TGTGCCAGCACCACCGGACTAGCGGGAACTAGAAATGAGCAGTTCTTC. Translated, it gives CASTTGLAGTRNEQFF.

The chain links TRBV5-1 to TRBJ2-1, with 9 bases matching TRBD2. V was clipped by 4 bases and J by 7 bases; unmatched bases: 9. CDR3 length: 15 amino acids. Germline loops: CDR1 SGHRS, CDR2 YFSETQ. The CDR3 region is CASSPLAGIGNEQFF. CDR3 coding DNA: TGCGCCAGCAGCCCGCTAGCGGGGATAGGGAATGAGCAGTTCTTC.

The sample holds many counts of this clonotype. The chain links TRBV6-1 to TRBJ2-3, with a possible D match to TRBD1 (5 bases). CDR1 and CDR2 (germline): MNHNS, SASEGT. Trimming removed 3 bases from V and 0 bases from J, with 10 bases in between. The CDR3 loop spans 15 amino acids. The CDR3 bases are TGTGCCAGCAGTGACCGACAGAGGAGCACAGATACGCAGTATTTT. It codes for CASSDRQRSTDTQYF.

In its sample, this clonotype was seen many times. The chain carries TRBV12-3 or TRBV12-4 and TRBJ2-7; 7 bases line up with TRBD2. CDR3 length: 15 amino acids. Germline trimming cut 7 bases from V and 0 bases from J; bases unmatched to any gene: 9. The CDR3 nucleotides read TGTGCCAGCATCTCTTCTAGCGGAGGCTCCTACGAGCAGTACTTC. Translation gives CASISSSGGSYEQYF.

This clonotype was seen repeatedly, ten times or more. The V call is TRBV7-3, the J call TRBJ2-1; TRBD2 matches at 8 bases. V shed 8 bases and J 7 bases; nucleotides not matched to a gene: 7. Germline V lookup: CDR1 SGHTA, CDR2 FQGTGA. CDR3 size: 13 residues. The CDR3 bases are TGTGCCAGCGGGATGGTAGCGGGGAATGAGCAGTTCTTC. This codes for CASGMVAGNEQFF.

This clonotype was seen ten or more times. The J gene is TRBJ2-3, the V gene TRBV20-1; 8 nucleotides align to TRBD2. The CDR3 covers 13 residues. Trimming took 6 bases from V and 2 from J; bases not matched to a gene: 4. Germline assignment: CDR1 DFQATT and CDR2 SNEGSKA (reference sequence). The CDR3 bases are TGCAGTGCAGAGACTAGCGTCACAGATACGCAGTATTTT. It translates to CSAETSVTDTQYF.

The chain combines TRBV20-1 with TRBJ2-5, with D possibly TRBD1 on 6 matching bases. Trimming pared 6 bases from V and 7 bases from J, leaving 21 bases between. The germline V gene encodes CDR1 DFQATT and CDR2 SNEGSKA (reference sequence). The CDR3 covers 14 residues. The DNA for the CDR3 is TGCAGTGCCGACACCCGCCCAGGGGCGGGGACCCAGTACTTC. It is translated as CSADTRPGAGTQYF.

Ten or more counts support this clonotype. The chain carries TRBV28 and TRBJ2-3, with D perhaps matching TRBD2 (7 bases). CDR1 and CDR2 from the germline V gene are MDHEN and SYDVKM. The CDR3 contains 18 residues. Trimming cost V 5 bases and J 6 bases, with 27 bases left between them. The DNA of the CDR3 is TGTGCCAGCAGTGGGGAGGGGGGCGCGACTCGGCGCAGCGATACGCAGTATTTT. This gives the protein CASSGEGGATRRSDTQYF.

This clonotype occurred a few times. The chain links TRBV5-4 to TRBJ1-2, with D tentatively TRBD1 (6 bases). The CDR3 length is 16 residues. V was pared by 4 bases and J by 0 bases, with 16 bases between. In germline, CDR1 is SGHNT, CDR2 YYREEE (reference sequence). CDR3 in DNA: TGTGCCAGCAGCCGATTCTCCAACAGGGCTAACTATGGCTACACCTTC. It translates to CASSRFSNRANYGYTF.

There are many counts of this clonotype. This chain connects TRBV28 to TRBJ1-1; D remains unclear. The length of the CDR3 is 15 residues. Deletions cut 6 bases from V and 0 bases from J, with 14 bases between. Germline lookup yields CDR1 MDHEN and CDR2 SYDVKM. This chain's CDR3 is CASRRSTALNTEAFF. In nucleotides, the CDR3 is TGTGCCAGCAGGAGGTCTACGGCTCTGAACACTGAAGCTTTCTTT.

This clonotype was recorded many times. For the CDR3, the DNA is TGCAGTGCTAGTAGCGGGAGCTCAATCCAAGAGACCCAGTACTTC. Translation: CSASSGSSIQETQYF. The gene calls are TRBV20-1 and TRBJ2-5; 9 bases match TRBD2. The CDR3 extends over 15 amino acids. The germline V gene has CDR1 DFQATT and CDR2 SNEGSKA (reference sequence). Unmatched junction bases numbered 6, after V lost 3 bases and J lost 1 base.

This clonotype has just a few counts. The rearrangement uses TRBV5-4 and TRBJ2-4; 7 nucleotides line up with TRBD2. The germline CDR1 and CDR2 sequences are SGHNT and YYREEE (reference sequence). CDR3 length equals 16 residues. Trimming took 0 bases from V and 5 from J; bases not matched to a gene: 8. The CDR3 coding sequence is TGTGCCAGCAGCTTGGCTGCGGGAGAGGGGCAAAACATTCAGTACTTC. Translated, it gives CASSLAAGEGQNIQYF.

This clonotype was detected ten times or more. This sequence joins TRBV12-3 or TRBV12-4 and TRBJ2-5; D gene unclear. This CDR3 region has 13 residues. V lost 6 bases and J lost 3, with 11 bases in between. CDR3 sequence (DNA): TGTGCCAGCAGCCCATTATGGGAAGAGACCCAGTACTTC. Translating it yields CASSPLWEETQYF.

This clonotype was counted at least ten times. The genes are TRBV11-3 and TRBJ1-1; a weak D match, TRBD1 (6 bases). The CDR3 totals 13 residues. The ends were cut back, 5 bases at V and 0 bases at J, with 7 bases in the middle. Germline CDR1 reads SGHNT; CDR2 reads YENEEA. This chain's CDR3 is CASSQGLNTEAFF. The CDR3 nucleotides are TGTGCCAGCAGCCAGGGGCTGAACACTGAAGCTTTCTTT.

This clonotype was recorded many times. The chain carries TRBV7-8 and TRBJ2-7, with D possibly matching TRBD2 (5 bases). The CDR3 spans 10 residues. Germline V gives CDR1 SGHVS, CDR2 FQNEAQ. The CDR3 DNA follows: TGTGCTTCGGGGTGGTTCGAGCAGTACTTC. Its protein product is CASGWFEQYF.

This clonotype came up many times. The chain employs TRBV2 and TRBJ1-6; D unclear. The ends were cut back, 8 bases at V and 5 bases at J, with 4 bases in the middle. Per germline, CDR1 SNHLY and CDR2 FYNNEI. The CDR3 runs 11 residues. The CDR3 nucleotides read TGTGCCAGCGGGGATAATTCACCCCTCCACTTT. Its translation: CASGDNSPLHF.

The CDR3 reads CASSPPGGGAQETQYF. The CDR3 DNA is TGTGCCAGCTCACCCCCGGGCGGGGGAGCTCAAGAGACCCAGTACTTC. This chain joins TRBV18 and TRBJ2-5; TRBD2 matches 7 bases. The length of the CDR3 is 16 residues. Trimming at V came to 3 bases and at J to 2 bases, leaving 9 bases not matched to a gene. From germline, CDR1 is KGHSH and CDR2 LQKENI.

This clonotype was seen repeatedly, ten times or more. The V call is TRBV10-3, the J call TRBJ1-1, with D unresolved. Per the germline V gene, CDR1 is ENHRY and CDR2 is SYGVKD. V was shortened by 2 bases and J by 4 bases, with 11 bases between the two germline ends. CDR3 length equals 14 residues. The CDR3 nucleotides read TGTGCCATCAGTGAGGTAAAGGAGGCCACTGAAGCTTTCTTT. Protein product: CAISEVKEATEAFF.

The table lists this clonotype with a few counts. DNA for the CDR3: TGTGCCAGCACTACCCTCCAGGACAGGGGCTACAATGAGCAGTTCTTC. It codes for CASTTLQDRGYNEQFF. The gene calls are TRBV28 and TRBJ2-1; TRBD1 agrees at 9 bases. The CDR3 totals 16 residues. J lost 3 bases, V lost 7 bases, and 10 bases had no gene match. Germline CDR1 MDHEN, CDR2 SYDVKM.

This clonotype was observed a handful of times. The chain links TRBV29-1 to TRBJ1-1; 8 bases line up with TRBD1. The CDR3 sequence is 13 residues long. The V segment lost 7 bases and the J segment 1 base; nucleotides outside the gene matches: 5. Germline V gene data show CDR1 as SQVTM and CDR2 as ANQGSEA. The DNA for the CDR3 is TGCAGCGCTCCCGGACAGGGGAACACTGAAGCTTTCTTT. It yields the protein CSAPGQGNTEAFF.

This clonotype was counted a few times. The J gene is TRBJ2-1, the V gene TRBV6-1; no clear D gene. Germline V CDR1 and CDR2: MNHNS, SASEGT. Trimming shortened V by 3 bases and J by 7 bases, and 19 bases separated the two germline ends. This CDR3 contains 16 residues. The CDR3 is CASSEATMARRNEQFF. DNA for the CDR3: TGTGCCAGCAGTGAGGCAACCATGGCTAGGAGAAATGAGCAGTTCTTC.

This clonotype occurred many times. This chain uses TRBV6-5 with TRBJ1-2; 8 bases align to TRBD1. J lost 7 bases, V lost 0 bases, and 7 bases had no gene match. The CDR3 is 15 residues long. The V gene's germline CDR1 is MNHEY and CDR2 SVGAGI. The CDR3: CASSYSLQGAGGYTF. DNA for the CDR3: TGTGCCAGCAGTTACTCGCTTCAGGGGGCAGGTGGCTACACCTTC.

This clonotype has at least ten counts. The chain employs TRBV5-1 and TRBJ1-1; 10 nucleotides agree with TRBD1. The CDR3 is made up of 15 amino acids. Looked up from germline, CDR1 is SGHRS and CDR2 is YFSETQ. Unmatched junction bases numbered 2, after V lost 2 bases and J lost 1 base. The chain's CDR3 is CASSLRDRGNTEAFF. For the CDR3, the DNA is TGCGCCAGCAGCTTAAGGGACAGGGGGAACACTGAAGCTTTCTTT.